This TCR beta chain was identified in a study of blood T cell repertoires in COVID-19. In the original workflow: Estimates of nucleated cell counts were drawn from the amplification of reference gene primers. Sequencing was performed with immunoSEQ multiplex PCR; in TCRdb, only in-frame clones are kept and a portion is missing. For V, J and clone size, that table is used; D and trimming come from the DNA. Of roughly 200,000 clones in the sample, about 86% were seen once. Material: PBMCs or T cells enriched from blood (not recorded which). The clonotype originates from a woman aged 40 to 50 with acute COVID-19.

The CDR3 reads CASSIRDSGHNEQFF. The CDR3 nucleotides read TGTGCCAGCAGCATCCGGGACTCGGGTCACAATGAGCAGTTCTTC. The chain is built from TRBV7-9 and TRBJ2-1; a possible D gene is TRBD2 (6 bases). Germline values: CDR1 SEHNR, CDR2 FQNEAQ (reference sequence). With 5 bases removed from V and 5 bases from J, the gap between germline ends came to 16 bases. The CDR3 contains 15 residues.